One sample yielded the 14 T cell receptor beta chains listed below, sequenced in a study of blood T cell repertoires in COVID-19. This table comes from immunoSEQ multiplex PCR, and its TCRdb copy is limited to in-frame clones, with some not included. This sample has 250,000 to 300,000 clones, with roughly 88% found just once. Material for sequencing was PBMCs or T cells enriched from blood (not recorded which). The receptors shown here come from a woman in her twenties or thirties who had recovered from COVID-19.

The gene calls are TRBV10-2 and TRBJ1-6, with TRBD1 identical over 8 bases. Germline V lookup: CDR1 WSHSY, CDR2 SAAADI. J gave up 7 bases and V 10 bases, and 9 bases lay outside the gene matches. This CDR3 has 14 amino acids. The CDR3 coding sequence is TGCGCCACCATCCTGGACAGGGTGAATTCACCCCTCCACTTT. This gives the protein CATILDRVNSPLHF.

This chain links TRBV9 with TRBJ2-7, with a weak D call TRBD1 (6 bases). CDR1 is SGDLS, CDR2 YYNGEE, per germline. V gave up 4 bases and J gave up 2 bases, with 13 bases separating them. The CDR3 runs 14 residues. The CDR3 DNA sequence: TGTGCCAGCAGCCCACAGGGTGATGCCTACGAGCAGTACTTC. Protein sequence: CASSPQGDAYEQYF.

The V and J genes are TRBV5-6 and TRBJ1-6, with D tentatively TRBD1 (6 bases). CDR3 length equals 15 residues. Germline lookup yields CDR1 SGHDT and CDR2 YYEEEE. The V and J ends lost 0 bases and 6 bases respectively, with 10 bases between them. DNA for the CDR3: TGTGCCAGCAGCTTGGCCGGACAGCTTAATTCACCCCTCCACTTT. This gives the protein CASSLAGQLNSPLHF.

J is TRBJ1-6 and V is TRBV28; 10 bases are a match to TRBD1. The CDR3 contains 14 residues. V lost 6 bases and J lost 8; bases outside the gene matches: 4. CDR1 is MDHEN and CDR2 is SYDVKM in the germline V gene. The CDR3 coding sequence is TGTGCCAGCAGGGCGGGACAGGGGTATTCACCCCTCCACTTT. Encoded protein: CASRAGQGYSPLHF.

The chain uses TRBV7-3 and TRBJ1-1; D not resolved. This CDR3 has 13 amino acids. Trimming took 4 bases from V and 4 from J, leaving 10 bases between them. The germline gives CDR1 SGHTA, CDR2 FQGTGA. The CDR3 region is CASSSEGSTEAFF. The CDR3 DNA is TGTGCCAGCAGCTCAGAGGGCAGCACTGAAGCTTTCTTT. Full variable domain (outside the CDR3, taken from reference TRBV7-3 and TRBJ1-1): GAGVSQTPSNKVTEKGKYVELRCDPISGHTALYWYRQSLGQGPEFLIYFQGTGAADDSGLPNDRFFAVRPEGSVSTLKIQRTERGDSAVYLCASSSEGSTEAFFGQGTRLTVV.

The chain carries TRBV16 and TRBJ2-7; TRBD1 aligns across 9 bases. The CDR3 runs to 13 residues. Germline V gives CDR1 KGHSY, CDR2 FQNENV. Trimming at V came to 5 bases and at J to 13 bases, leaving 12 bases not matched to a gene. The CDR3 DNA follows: TGTGCCAGCAGCTTCTATTTTGACAGGGGGATTTACTTC. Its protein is CASSFYFDRGIYF. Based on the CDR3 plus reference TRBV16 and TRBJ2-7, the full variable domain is GEEVAQTPKHLVRGEGQKAKLYCAPIKGHSYVFWYQQVLKNEFKFLISFQNENVFDETGMPKERFSAKCLPNSPCSLEIQATKLEDSAVYFCASSFYFDRGIYFGPGTRLTVT.

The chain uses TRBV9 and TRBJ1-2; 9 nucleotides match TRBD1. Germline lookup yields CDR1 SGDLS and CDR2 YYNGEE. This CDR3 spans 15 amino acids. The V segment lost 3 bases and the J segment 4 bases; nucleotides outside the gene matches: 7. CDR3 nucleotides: TGTGCCAGCAGCGCAAACAGGGGGCTCGGCTATGGCTACACCTTC. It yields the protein CASSANRGLGYGYTF. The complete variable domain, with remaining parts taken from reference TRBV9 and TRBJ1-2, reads DSGVTQTPKHLITATGQRVTLRCSPRSGDLSVYWYQQSLDQGLQFLIQYYNGEERAKGNILERFSAQQFPDLHSELNLSSLELGDSALYFCASSANRGLGYGYTFGSGTRLTVV.

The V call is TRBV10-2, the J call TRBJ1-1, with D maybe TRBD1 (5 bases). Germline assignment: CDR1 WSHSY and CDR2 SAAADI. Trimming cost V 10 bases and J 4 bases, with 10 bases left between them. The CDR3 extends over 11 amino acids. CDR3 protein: CATSGITEAFF. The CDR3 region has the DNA TGCGCCACCTCAGGGATCACTGAAGCTTTCTTT.

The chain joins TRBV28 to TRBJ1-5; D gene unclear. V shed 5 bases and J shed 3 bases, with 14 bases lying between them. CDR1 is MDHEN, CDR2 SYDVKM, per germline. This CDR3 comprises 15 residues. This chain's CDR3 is CASSPTDGDNQPQHF. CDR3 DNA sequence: TGTGCCAGCAGTCCGACGGACGGGGACAATCAGCCCCAGCATTTT.

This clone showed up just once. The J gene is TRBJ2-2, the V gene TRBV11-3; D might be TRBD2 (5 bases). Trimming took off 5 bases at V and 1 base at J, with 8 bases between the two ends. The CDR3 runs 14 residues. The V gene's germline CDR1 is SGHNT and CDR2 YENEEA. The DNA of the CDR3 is TGTGCCAGCAGCCCACGGGGGAACACCGGGGAGCTGTTTTTT. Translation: CASSPRGNTGELFF.

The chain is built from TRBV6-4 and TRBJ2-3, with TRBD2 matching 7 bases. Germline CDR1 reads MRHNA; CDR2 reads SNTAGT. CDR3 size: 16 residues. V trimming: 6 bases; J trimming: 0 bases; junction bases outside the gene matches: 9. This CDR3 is CASSPLSGVSTDTQYF. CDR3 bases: TGTGCCAGCAGCCCCCTGAGCGGGGTTAGCACAGATACGCAGTATTTT.

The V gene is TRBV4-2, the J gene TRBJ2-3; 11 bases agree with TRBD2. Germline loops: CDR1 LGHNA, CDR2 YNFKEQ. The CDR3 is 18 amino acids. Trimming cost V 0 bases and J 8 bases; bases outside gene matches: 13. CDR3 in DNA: TGTGCCAGCAGCCAAGATGCTAGCGGGGGGCTCCCGTTTCGTACGCAGTATTTT. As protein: CASSQDASGGLPFRTQYF.

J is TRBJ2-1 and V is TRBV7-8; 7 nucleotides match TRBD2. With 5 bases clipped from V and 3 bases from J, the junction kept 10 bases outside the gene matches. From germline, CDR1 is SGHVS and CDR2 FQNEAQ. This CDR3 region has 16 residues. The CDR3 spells CASSQDRLAVYNEQFF. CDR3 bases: TGTGCCAGCAGCCAGGATCGGCTAGCGGTCTACAATGAGCAGTTCTTC.

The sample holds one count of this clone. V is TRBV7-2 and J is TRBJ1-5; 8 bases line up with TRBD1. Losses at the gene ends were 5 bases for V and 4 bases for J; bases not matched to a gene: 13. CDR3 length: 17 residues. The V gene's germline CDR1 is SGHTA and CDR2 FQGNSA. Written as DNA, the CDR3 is TGTGCCAGCAGCCCGCATTCAACAGGGGGACGAAATCAGCCCCAGCATTTT. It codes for CASSPHSTGGRNQPQHF.